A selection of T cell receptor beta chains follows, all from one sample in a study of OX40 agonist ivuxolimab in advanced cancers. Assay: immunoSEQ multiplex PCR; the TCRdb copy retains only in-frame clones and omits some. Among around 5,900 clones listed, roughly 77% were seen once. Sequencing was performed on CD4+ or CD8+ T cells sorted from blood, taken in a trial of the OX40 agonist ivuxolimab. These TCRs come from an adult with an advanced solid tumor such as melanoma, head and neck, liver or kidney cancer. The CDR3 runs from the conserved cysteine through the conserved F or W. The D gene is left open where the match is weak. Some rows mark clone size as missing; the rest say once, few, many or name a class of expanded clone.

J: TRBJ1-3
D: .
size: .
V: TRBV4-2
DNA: TGTGCCAGCAGCCAAGATCCCGGGGGCCTCATTGCCGACGGAAACACCATATATTTT
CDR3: CASSQDPGGLIADGNTIYF

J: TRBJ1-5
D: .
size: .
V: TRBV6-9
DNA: TGTGCCAGCAGCGGGACCCAGGGACTTAATCAGCCCCAGCATTTT
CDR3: CASSGTQGLNQPQHF

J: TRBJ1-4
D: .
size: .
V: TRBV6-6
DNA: TGTGCCAGCAACAAGAACGGGGGAGTTGGTGAAAAACTGTTTTTT
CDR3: CASNKNGGVGEKLFF

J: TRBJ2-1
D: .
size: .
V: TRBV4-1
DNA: TGCGCCAGCAGCCAAGATTTCGGCCTTTACAATGAGCAGTTCTTC
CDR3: CASSQDFGLYNEQFF

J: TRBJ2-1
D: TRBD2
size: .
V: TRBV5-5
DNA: TGTGCCAGCAGCTTAGGACTAGCGGGGGCCTACAATGAGCAGTTCTTC
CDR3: CASSLGLAGAYNEQFF

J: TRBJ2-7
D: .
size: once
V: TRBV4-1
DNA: TGCGCCAGCAGCCAAGAGGGAACCGGGACGGGTAACGAGCAGTACTTC
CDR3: CASSQEGTGTGNEQYF

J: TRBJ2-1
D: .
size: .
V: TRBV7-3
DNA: TGTGCCAGCAGCTTAAATGGCCCTCGGTCGGCTGAGCAGTTCTTC
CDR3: CASSLNGPRSAEQFF

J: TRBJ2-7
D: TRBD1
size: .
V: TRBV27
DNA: TGTGCCAGCAGCGGACAGGGGTACGAGCAGTACTTC
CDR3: CASSGQGYEQYF

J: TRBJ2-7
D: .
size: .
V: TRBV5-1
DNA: TGCGCCAGCAGCTCTGACTACGAGCAGTACTTC
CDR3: CASSSDYEQYF

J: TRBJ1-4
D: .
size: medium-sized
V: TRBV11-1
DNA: TGTGCCAGCAGCTACGTGCCTAATGAAAAACTGTTTTTT
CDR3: CASSYVPNEKLFF

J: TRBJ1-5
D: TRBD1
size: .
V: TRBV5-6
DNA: TGTGCCACAAGACAGGGGGAGCTAGGAAATCAGCCCCAGCATTTT
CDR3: CATRQGELGNQPQHF

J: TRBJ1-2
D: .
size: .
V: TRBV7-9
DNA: TGTGCCAGCAGCTTCTGGGGGCGGGACTATGGCTACACCTTC
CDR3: CASSFWGRDYGYTF

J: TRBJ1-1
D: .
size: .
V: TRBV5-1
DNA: TGCGCCAGCAGCTTGTGGCCGGGGGTAAACACTGAAGCTTTCTTT
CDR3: CASSLWPGVNTEAFF

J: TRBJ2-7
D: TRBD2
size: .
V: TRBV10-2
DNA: TGCGCTAGCGGGTACGAGCAGTACTTC
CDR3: CASGYEQYF

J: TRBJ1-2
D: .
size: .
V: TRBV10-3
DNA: TGTGCCATCAGTGGCCGGGACCGTGCTTCCACCTTC
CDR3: CAISGRDRASTF

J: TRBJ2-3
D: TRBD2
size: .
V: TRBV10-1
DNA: TGCGCCAGCAGTCAACGGGAGGGAGGGGATACGCAGTATTTT
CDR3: CASSQREGGDTQYF

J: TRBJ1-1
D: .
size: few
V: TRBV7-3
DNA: TGTGCCAGCAGCTTAGGGGGCGACACTGAAGCTTTCTTT
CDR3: CASSLGGDTEAFF

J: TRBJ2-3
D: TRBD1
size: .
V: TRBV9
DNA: TGTGCCAGCAGCGTAGAGGGGACAGGGGATTTCACAGATACGCAGTATTTT
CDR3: CASSVEGTGDFTDTQYF

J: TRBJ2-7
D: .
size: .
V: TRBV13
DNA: TGTGCCAGCAGCTTAGAGAGGGCGCCAGACTACGAGCAGTACTTC
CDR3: CASSLERAPDYEQYF

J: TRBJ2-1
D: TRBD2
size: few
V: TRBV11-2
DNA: TGTGCCAGCAGCTTTAGCGGGGAATCCTACAATGAGCAGTTCTTC
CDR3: CASSFSGESYNEQFF

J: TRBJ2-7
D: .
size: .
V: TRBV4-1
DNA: TGCGCCAGCAGCCAAGCCTCGGGCCGCAGCTCCTACGAGCAGTACTTC
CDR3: CASSQASGRSSYEQYF

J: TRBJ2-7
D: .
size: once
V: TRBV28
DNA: TGTGCCAGCAGTCCGGACATCTACGAGCAGTACTTC
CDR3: CASSPDIYEQYF

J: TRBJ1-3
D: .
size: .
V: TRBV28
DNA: TGTGCCAGCAGTCCTCGCGCCCACTCGGGAAACACCATATATTTT
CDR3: CASSPRAHSGNTIYF

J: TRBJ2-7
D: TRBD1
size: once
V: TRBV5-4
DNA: TGTGCCAGCAGCCCTAACAGGGGTGACGAGCAGTACTTC
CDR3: CASSPNRGDEQYF

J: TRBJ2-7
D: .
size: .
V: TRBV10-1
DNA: TGCGCCAGCCTACCAGGGACAATCTACGAGCAGTACTTC
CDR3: CASLPGTIYEQYF

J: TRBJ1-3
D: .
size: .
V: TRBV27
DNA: TGTGCCAGCAGTGCCGACCCCCGGGACACGGGAAACACCATATATTTT
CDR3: CASSADPRDTGNTIYF

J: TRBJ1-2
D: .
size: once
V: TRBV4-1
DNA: TGCGCCAGCAGCCAAGATCCCCGGGGCAGCAACTATGGCTACACCTTC
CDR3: CASSQDPRGSNYGYTF

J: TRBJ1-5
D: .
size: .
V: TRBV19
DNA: TGTGCCAGTAGTATAGATCTCCCGAATCAGCCCCAGCATTTT
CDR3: CASSIDLPNQPQHF

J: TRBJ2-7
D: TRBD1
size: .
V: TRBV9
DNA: TGTGCCAGCAGCTCATGGGGACAGGTGGACGAGCAGTACTTC
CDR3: CASSSWGQVDEQYF

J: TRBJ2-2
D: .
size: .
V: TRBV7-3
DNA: TGTGCCAGCAGCTTAACAGGGAGCACCGGGGAGCTGTTTTTT
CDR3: CASSLTGSTGELFF

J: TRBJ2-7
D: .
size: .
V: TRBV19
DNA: TGTGCCAGTAGTCCAGGGGGGGGCGGCGAGCAGTACTTC
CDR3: CASSPGGGGEQYF

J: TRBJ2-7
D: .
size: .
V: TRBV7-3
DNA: TGTGCCAGCAGCCTCGGGGGTCCCTCCTACGAGCAGTACTTC
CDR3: CASSLGGPSYEQYF

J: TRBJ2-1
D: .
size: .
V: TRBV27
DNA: TGTGCCAGCACCAGAGGGGGGGATTACAATGAGCAGTTCTTC
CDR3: CASTRGGDYNEQFF

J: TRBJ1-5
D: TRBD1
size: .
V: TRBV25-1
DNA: TGTGCCAGCCGAGTCCCAGGGGGCTCCTATCAGCCCCAGCATTTT
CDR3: CASRVPGGSYQPQHF

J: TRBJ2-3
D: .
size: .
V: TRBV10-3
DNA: TGTGCCATCAGTGAGACCCCGACTATAATAAGCACAGATACGCAGTATTTT
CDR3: CAISETPTIISTDTQYF

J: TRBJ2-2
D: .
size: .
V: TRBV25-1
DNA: TGTGCCAGCAGTGAATATCGGGGGCAGCAAAGCCTCACCGGGGAGCTGTTTTTT
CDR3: CASSEYRGQQSLTGELFF

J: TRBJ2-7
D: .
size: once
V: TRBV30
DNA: TGTGCCTGGAGTGGAGGAGGGGGACGGGTGGACGAGCAGTACTTC
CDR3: CAWSGGGGRVDEQYF

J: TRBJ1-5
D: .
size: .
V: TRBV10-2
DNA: TGCGCCAGCAGTGAGTGGGGGGGCAACCAGCCCCAGCATTTT
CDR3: CASSEWGGNQPQHF

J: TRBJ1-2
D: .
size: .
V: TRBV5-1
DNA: TGCGCCAGCAGCCAGCGGGGGAGCTATGGCTACACCTTC
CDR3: CASSQRGSYGYTF

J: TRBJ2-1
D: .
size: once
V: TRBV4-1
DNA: TGCGCCAGCAGCCAAGGTCTGTCTGGCTACAATGAGCAGTTCTTC
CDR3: CASSQGLSGYNEQFF

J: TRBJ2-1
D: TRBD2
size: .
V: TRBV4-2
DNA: TGTGCCAGCAGCCAAGACAAGGCTAGCGGGGGGCACCCCTCCTACAATGAGCAGTTCTTC
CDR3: CASSQDKASGGHPSYNEQFF

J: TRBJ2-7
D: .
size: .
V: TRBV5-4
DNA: TGTGCCAGCAGTTCCTACAGGGAAGACGAGCAGTACTTC
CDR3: CASSSYREDEQYF

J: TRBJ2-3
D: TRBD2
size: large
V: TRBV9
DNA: TGTGCCAGCAGCCCCGGGCTAGCGGAGATCACAGATACGCAGTATTTT
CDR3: CASSPGLAEITDTQYF

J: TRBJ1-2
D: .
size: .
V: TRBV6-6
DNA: TGTGCCAGCAGCCTGGACAGATATGAAGGCTACACCTTC
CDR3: CASSLDRYEGYTF

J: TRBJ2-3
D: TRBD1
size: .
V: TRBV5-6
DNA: TGTGCCAGCAGCTTAGGGACAGGAAAAGATACGCAGTATTTT
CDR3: CASSLGTGKDTQYF

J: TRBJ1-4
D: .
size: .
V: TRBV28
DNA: TGTGCCAGCAGTGTTCAGGTGGCTGGAGGCGTAAAACTGTTTTTT
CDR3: CASSVQVAGGVKLFF

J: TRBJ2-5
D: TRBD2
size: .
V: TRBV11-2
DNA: TGTGCCAGCAGCTTGACTAGCGGGAGCTTTGATATTCAAGAGACCCAGTACTTC
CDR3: CASSLTSGSFDIQETQYF